Presented here are 11 T cell receptor beta chains from one specimen sequenced in a study of chemoradiotherapy in HPV16-positive cancers (dated 2022 in TCRdb). Library prep was done by the immunoSEQ multiplex PCR assay. Held by TCRdb, this immuneACCESS table contains in-frame sequences only and omits some clones. Under half of the omission traces to an unresolved V gene where checked; the cause of the rest is unknown. In this sample the table shows about 5,200 clones, around nine tenths of which occur a single time. Around 1.8% of the sample belongs to the ten largest clones. The source material was blood, sampled from a patient who underwent chemoradiotherapy. All receptors come from a human donor with HPV-associated anogenital cancer.

The chain employs TRBV4-3 and TRBJ2-1; D remains unclear. There are 13 residues in the CDR3. Trimming removed 0 bases from V and 6 bases from J, with 6 bases in between. Per germline, CDR1 LGHNA and CDR2 YSLEER. In DNA form, the CDR3 reads TGCGCCAGCAGCCAAGAGGTGAGCAATGAGCAGTTCTTC. Translating it yields CASSQEVSNEQFF.

This sequence joins TRBV4-3 and TRBJ1-4, with no clear D. The CDR3 is 15 amino acids. The germline V and J ends were trimmed by 1 base and 3 bases, with 9 bases remaining between them. CDR1 LGHNA and CDR2 YSLEER come from the germline V gene. This CDR3 is CASSQVAMANEKLFF. The DNA of the CDR3 is TGCGCCAGCAGCCAAGTAGCTATGGCTAATGAAAAACTGTTTTTT.

This chain joins TRBV10-3 and TRBJ2-3; D unresolved. The V gene's germline CDR1 is ENHRY and CDR2 SYGVKD. There are 12 residues in the CDR3. V lost 3 bases and J 7 bases, leaving 8 bases between the germline ends. The CDR3, as DNA: TGTGCCATCAGTGAACAAGGCTATACGCAGTATTTT. Protein: CAISEQGYTQYF.

The rearrangement joins TRBV25-1 to TRBJ1-2; D unclear. V was clipped by 1 base and J by 1 base, with 10 bases between them. The CDR3 spans 15 residues. From germline, CDR1 is MGHDK and CDR2 SYGVNS. DNA for the CDR3: TGTGCCAGCAGTGAATCTCGGACCTTTAACTATGGCTACACCTTC. Translating gives CASSESRTFNYGYTF.

The chain is built from TRBV5-1 and TRBJ2-6; D ambiguous. The length of the CDR3 is 15 residues. CDR1 SGHRS and CDR2 YFSETQ come from the germline V gene. V lost 0 bases and J lost 2, with 6 bases in between. The CDR3 DNA is TGCGCCAGCAGCTTGGTGGGGACTGGGGCCAACGTCCTGACTTTC. It codes for CASSLVGTGANVLTF.

This clone was observed a few times. The CDR3 reads CASSHSIQETSGNTIYF. CDR3 DNA: TGCGCCAGCAGCCACTCAATACAGGAGACCTCTGGAAACACCATATATTTT. The gene calls are TRBV4-3 and TRBJ1-3, with D tentatively TRBD1 (5 bases). With 3 bases removed from V and 0 bases from J, the gap between germline ends came to 15 bases. The CDR3 has 17 amino acids. In germline, CDR1 is LGHNA, CDR2 YSLEER.

V usage is TRBV5-5 and J usage is TRBJ1-1; D ambiguous. V lost 4 bases to trimming and J lost 5 bases, with 15 bases between them. The CDR3 totals 14 residues. The germline gives CDR1 SGHKS, CDR2 YYEKEE (reference sequence). The CDR3 DNA follows: TGTGCCAGCAGCCCGAGGGCGGCGACGACTGAAGCTTTCTTT. Its translation is CASSPRAATTEAFF.

This clone was seen once. This sequence joins TRBV9 and TRBJ2-7; D remains unclear. CDR1 and CDR2 from the germline V gene are SGDLS and YYNGEE. The CDR3 extends over 12 amino acids. Between the trimmed V and J ends, which lost 4 bases and 3 bases, there was a span of 8 bases. CDR3 protein: CASSSSHYEQYF. The DNA for the CDR3 is TGTGCCAGCAGCTCCTCGCACTACGAGCAGTACTTC.

This chain connects TRBV19 to TRBJ1-1, with D unresolved. Trimming cost V 7 bases and J 9 bases, with 12 bases left between them. Germline V gene data show CDR1 as LNHDA and CDR2 as SQIVND (reference sequence). This CDR3 region has 11 residues. The CDR3, as DNA: TGTGCCAGTATTACTGGGGATAAAGCTTTCTTT. It codes for CASITGDKAFF.

This chain links TRBV5-4 with TRBJ1-1; D gene ambiguous. The CDR3 totals 13 residues. The germline gives CDR1 SGHNT, CDR2 YYREEE (reference sequence). With 0 bases removed from V and 3 bases from J, the gap between germline ends came to 6 bases. The CDR3 is CASSLERYTEAFF. CDR3 bases: TGTGCCAGCAGCTTGGAGAGGTACACTGAAGCTTTCTTT.

The chain joins TRBV2 to TRBJ2-7; no reliable D call. Germline CDR1 is SNHLY and CDR2 is FYNNEI. There are 12 residues in the CDR3. The V end was cut by 6 bases, the J end by 3 bases, with 9 bases between. CDR3: CASRALNYEQYF. The DNA of the CDR3 is TGTGCCAGCAGGGCCCTAAACTACGAGCAGTACTTC.